The sequence of this T cell receptor (beta chain) was determined in a study of cytomegalovirus exposure and HLA in healthy donors. This clone has more than one count but fewer than ten. Its antigen is currently unknown. Study-level results: Analysis performed later found about 17,000 TCR beta sequences associated with HLA alleles at 0.05 false discovery rate.

This CDR3 has 15 amino acids. Trimming took off 6 bases at V and 7 bases at J, with 21 bases between the two ends. Germline V gene lookup returns CDR1 MNHEY and CDR2 SMNVEV (reference sequence). 13 Jbeta primers and 60 Vbeta primers were used for the PCR. Measured with immunoSEQ multiplex PCR; TCRdb has only the in-frame clones, and not every one. The sample lists more than 95,000 clones, 65% to 75% seen once, with 4.2% in the top ten. The sequence derives from a woman aged 45-65 years in good health and CMV-seropositive. The J gene is TRBJ1-2, the V gene TRBV27; a possible D gene is TRBD1 (5 bases). The specimen was PBMCs. The chain's CDR3 is CASSFLGEGTGGYTF. CDR3 sequence (DNA): TGTGCCAGCAGCTTTCTAGGGGAGGGTACGGGTGGCTACACCTTC.